This T cell receptor (beta chain) was retrieved from a study of post-analysis software for immune sequencing data (dated by TCRdb to about 2015). Broadly, across the study: Relapsing-remitting, secondary progressive and progressive-relapsing multiple sclerosis were recorded as disease courses, and subtype annotation was lacking for some patients. The multiple sclerosis patient repertoires were compared with 10 or so previously published healthy control repertoires from donors aged roughly 6 to 25 years. A subset of samples was prepared in parallel using single-end sample barcoding, then pooled and co-amplified after Illumina adapter ligation.

Libraries were prepared through PCR. Sequencing was performed on an Illumina HiSeq 2500. To reduce PCR and sequencing biases, unique molecular identifiers were incorporated into the TCR beta cDNA libraries. Every 1 to 10 million input T cells yielded around 500,000 cDNA molecules, meaning each molecule approximated one T cell. The same protocol used for the earlier healthy control dataset was applied to prepare and sequence the patient libraries. Within a given batch, samples were prepared together, multiplexed and sequenced on the same HiSeq lane. The paper's data handling went like this. Raw barcoded reads were processed with MIGEC, and single-read molecular identifier groups were discarded before consensus assembly and CDR3 extraction. VDJtools was used for post-analysis of the clonotype tables, with diversity normalized by down-sampling every dataset to the smallest sample size. In repertoire overlap clustering, CDR3 amino acid sequences, but not nucleotide sequences, were matched to correct batch-related cross-sample contamination. TCRdb itself trimmed the public reads at Q25 with fastp, ran MiXCR and retained productive beta chains. Each CDR3 protein gets just one entry, which takes the most common genes and DNA from the rows behind it. For this entry, the V and J calls and clone size follow TCRdb and not the study's own pipeline. The sample contains roughly 700,000 distinct CDR3 sequences, roughly 29% of them found a single time. The biggest ten clones account for roughly 0.54% of the sample.

At the junction V is shortened by 2 bases and J by 4 bases; bases outside the gene matches: 11. CDR3 length: 17 amino acids, cysteine to phenylalanine. Left in the record is the CDR3 DNA by itself, 51 bases read in frame from the first base. The germline V gene supplies CDR1 MGHRA and CDR2 YSYEKL. In regard to this clonotype: Its antigen is not yet known. Within one base of it there is no much larger clone, and no base qualities were kept.

Beyond this particular receptor, the publication reports: Normalized Chao1 diversity was significantly lower in multiple sclerosis patients than controls, suggesting substantial peripheral T-cell clonal expansion. Significantly higher frequencies in patients than in controls were found for about five TRBV segments, including TRBV5-6, TRBV5-1 and TRBV20-1. The control group was slightly older than the multiple sclerosis patient group. Strong co-clustering of samples prepared in the same batch was shown by direct clustering with F measure, prompting a batch-effect correction.

TCR beta repertoires were profiled from peripheral blood of 10 to 15 young patients with multiple sclerosis to demonstrate the VDJtools post-analysis software. The patients with multiple sclerosis were children and adolescents between about 6 and 17 years of age. Material: blood. The chain is encoded by TRBV4-1 joined to TRBJ2-3, with 8 junctional bases fitting TRBD2. This clonotype was obtained from a girl under 18 with multiple sclerosis. The CDR3 protein: CASSQFSSGGPSDTQYF. The sequenced DNA is TGCGCCAGCAGCCAATTTTCTTCGGGGGGGCCGTCAGATACGCAGTATTTT.